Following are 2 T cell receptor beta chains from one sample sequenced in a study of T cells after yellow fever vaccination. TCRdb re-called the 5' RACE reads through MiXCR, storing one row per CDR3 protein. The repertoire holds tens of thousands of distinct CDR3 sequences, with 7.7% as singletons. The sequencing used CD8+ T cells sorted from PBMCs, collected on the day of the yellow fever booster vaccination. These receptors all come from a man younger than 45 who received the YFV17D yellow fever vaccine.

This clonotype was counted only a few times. The DNA for the CDR3 is TGTGCCAGCAGTTACCCCCCGGGAGAAAGAGGCGAAAAACTGTTTTTT. This encodes CASSYPPGERGEKLFF. The J gene is TRBJ1-4, the V gene TRBV6-2 or TRBV6-3; D is undetermined. CDR1 is MNHEY and CDR2 is SVGEGT in the germline V gene. V lost 2 bases to trimming and J lost 8 bases, with 18 bases between them. The CDR3 is made up of 16 amino acids.

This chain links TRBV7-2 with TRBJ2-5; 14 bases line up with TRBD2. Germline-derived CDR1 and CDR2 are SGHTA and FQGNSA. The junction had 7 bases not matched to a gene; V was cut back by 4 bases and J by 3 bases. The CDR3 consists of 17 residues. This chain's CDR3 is CASSWIGTSGSKETQYF. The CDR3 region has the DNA TGTGCCAGCAGCTGGATAGGGACTAGCGGGAGTAAAGAGACCCAGTACTTC.